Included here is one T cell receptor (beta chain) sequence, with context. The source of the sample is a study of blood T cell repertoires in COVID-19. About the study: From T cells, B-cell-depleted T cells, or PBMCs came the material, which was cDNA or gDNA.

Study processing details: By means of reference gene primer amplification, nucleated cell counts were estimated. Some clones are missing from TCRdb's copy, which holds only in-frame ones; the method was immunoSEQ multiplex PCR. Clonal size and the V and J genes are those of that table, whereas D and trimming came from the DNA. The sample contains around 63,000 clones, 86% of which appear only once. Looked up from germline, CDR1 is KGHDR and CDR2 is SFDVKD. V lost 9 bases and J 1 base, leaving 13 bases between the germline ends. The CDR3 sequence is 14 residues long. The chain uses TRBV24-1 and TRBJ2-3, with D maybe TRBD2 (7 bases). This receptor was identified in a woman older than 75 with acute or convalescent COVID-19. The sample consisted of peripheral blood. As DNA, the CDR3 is TGTGCCACCGGGGGGGCCCGGGGCACAGATACGCAGTATTTT. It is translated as CATGGARGTDTQYF.